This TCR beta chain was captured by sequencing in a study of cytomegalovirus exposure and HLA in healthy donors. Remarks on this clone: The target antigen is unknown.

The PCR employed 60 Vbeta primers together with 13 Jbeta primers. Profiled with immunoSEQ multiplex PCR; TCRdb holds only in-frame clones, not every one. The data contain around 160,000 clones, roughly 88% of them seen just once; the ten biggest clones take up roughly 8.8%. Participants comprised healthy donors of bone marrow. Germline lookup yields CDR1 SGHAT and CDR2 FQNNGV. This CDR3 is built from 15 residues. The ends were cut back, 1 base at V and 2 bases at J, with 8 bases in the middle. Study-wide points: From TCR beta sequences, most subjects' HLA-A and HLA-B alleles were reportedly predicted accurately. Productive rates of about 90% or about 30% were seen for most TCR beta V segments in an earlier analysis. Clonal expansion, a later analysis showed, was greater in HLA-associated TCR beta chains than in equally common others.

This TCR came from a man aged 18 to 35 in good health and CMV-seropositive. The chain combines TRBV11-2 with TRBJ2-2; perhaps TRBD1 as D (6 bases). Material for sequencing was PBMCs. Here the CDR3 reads CASSLGTVNTGELFF. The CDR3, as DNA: TGTGCCAGCAGCTTAGGGACAGTTAACACCGGGGAGCTGTTTTTT.